This T cell receptor beta chain was profiled in a study of T cell repertoires in ileal Crohn's disease. The table came from immunoSEQ multiplex PCR; TCRdb's copy has only in-frame clones and leaves some out. The table includes around 2,500 clones, about four fifths detected once. This clone has just a few counts. The receptor's source is an adult with Crohn's disease. The sample consisted of ileal tissue.

CDR3 in DNA: TGTGCCAGCAGCCCCGGACTAGGGACAGATACGCAGTATTTT. It yields the protein CASSPGLGTDTQYF. The chain recombines TRBV5-4 with TRBJ2-3; TRBD2 agrees at 7 bases. The CDR3 is 14 amino acids. V was pared by 4 bases and J by 3 bases, with 5 bases of the junction left unmatched. Germline V lookup: CDR1 SGHNT, CDR2 YYREEE (reference sequence).